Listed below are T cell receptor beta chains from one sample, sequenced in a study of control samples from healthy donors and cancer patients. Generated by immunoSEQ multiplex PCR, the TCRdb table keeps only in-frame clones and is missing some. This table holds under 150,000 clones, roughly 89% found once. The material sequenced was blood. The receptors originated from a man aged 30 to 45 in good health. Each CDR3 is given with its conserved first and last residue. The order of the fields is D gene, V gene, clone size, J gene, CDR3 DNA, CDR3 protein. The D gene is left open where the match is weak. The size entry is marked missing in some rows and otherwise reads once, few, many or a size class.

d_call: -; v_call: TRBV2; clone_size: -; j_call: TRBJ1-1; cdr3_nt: TGTGCCAGCACGAGGTCGAGCACTGAAGCTTTCTTT; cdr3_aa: CASTRSSTEAFF
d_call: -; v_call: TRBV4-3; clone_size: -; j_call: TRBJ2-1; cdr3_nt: TGCGCCAGCAGCCAAGATAGTCTAGCCACAGGTCCCGAGTTCTTC; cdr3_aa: CASSQDSLATGPEFF
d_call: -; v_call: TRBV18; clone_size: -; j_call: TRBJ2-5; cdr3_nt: TGTGCCAGCTCACCACCGGAGGCTCGGGGGGAGACCCAGTACTTC; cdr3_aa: CASSPPEARGETQYF
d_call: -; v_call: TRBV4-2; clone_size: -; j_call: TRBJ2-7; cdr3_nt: TGTGCCAGCAGCCAAGCGGGGGCCTACGAGCAGTACTTC; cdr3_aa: CASSQAGAYEQYF
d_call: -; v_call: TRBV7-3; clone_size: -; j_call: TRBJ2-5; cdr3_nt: TGTGCCAGCAGCATTAGCGTCGGAGAGACCCAGTACTTC; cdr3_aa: CASSISVGETQYF
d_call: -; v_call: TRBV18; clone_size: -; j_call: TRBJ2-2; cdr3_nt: TGTGCCAGCTCGGGGGGGCAGCTGAACACCGGGGAGCTGTTTTTT; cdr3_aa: CASSGGQLNTGELFF
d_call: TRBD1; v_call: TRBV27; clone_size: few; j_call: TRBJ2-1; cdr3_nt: TGTGCCAGCAGTCCCCAGCCGGGACAGTACAATGAGCAGTTCTTC; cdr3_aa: CASSPQPGQYNEQFF
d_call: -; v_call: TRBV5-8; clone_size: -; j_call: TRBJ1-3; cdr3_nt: TGTGCCAGCAGCTTAGGGCGGTACACTGGAAACACCATATATTTT; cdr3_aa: CASSLGRYTGNTIYF
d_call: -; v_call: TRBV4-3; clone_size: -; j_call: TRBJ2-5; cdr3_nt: TGCGCCAGCTCTCGCTCTGGGGTATCCCCTGGAGAGACCCAGTACTTC; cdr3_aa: CASSRSGVSPGETQYF
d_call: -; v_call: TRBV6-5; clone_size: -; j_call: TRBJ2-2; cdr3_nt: TGTGCCAGCAAGCGGCAAGACAGACAGACCGGGGAGCTGTTTTTT; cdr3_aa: CASKRQDRQTGELFF
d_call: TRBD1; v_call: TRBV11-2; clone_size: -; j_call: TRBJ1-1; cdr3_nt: TGTGCCAGCAGCCCGGGACAGGGACCGCGGGGGGCTTTCTTT; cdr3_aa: CASSPGQGPRGAFF
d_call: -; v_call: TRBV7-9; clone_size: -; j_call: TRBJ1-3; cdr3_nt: TGTGCCAGCAGCTTAACAGGGTACTCTGGAAACACCATATATTTT; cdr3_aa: CASSLTGYSGNTIYF
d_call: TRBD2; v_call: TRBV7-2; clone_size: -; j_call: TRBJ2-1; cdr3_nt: TGTGCCAGCAGCCGGACTAGCGGGAATGAAAATGAGCAGTTCTTC; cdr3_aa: CASSRTSGNENEQFF
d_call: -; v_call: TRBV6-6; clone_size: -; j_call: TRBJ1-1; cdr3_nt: TGTGCCAGCAGTTACACCCTGAACACTGAAGCTTTCTTT; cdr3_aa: CASSYTLNTEAFF
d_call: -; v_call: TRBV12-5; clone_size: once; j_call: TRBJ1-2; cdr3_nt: TGTGCTAGTGGTTTGGGGACATCCTATGGCTACACCTTC; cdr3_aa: CASGLGTSYGYTF
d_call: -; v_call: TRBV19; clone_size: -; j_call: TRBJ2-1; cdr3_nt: TGTGCCAGTAGCCCGGCCTCGGGGCCCTACAATGAGCAGTTCTTC; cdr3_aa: CASSPASGPYNEQFF
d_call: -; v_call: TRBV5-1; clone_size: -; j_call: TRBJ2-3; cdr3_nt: TGCGCCAGCGGGTGGCGGCGGGCCACTAGCACAGATACGCAGTATTTT; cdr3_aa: CASGWRRATSTDTQYF
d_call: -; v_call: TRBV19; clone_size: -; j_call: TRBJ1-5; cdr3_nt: TGTGCCAGTAGTATAAGGGACGGATTTCAGGGGACCCAGCATTTT; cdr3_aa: CASSIRDGFQGTQHF
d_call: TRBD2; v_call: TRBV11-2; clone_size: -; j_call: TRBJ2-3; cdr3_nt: TGTGCCAGCAGCCCCCGCAGACTAGCGGGGGGGCTGGAGGCAGATACGCAGTATTTT; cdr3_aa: CASSPRRLAGGLEADTQYF
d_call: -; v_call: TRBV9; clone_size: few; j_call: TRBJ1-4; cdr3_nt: TGTGCCAGCAGCGTATGGGGTCAGGCAAATGAAAAACTGTTTTTT; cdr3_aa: CASSVWGQANEKLFF
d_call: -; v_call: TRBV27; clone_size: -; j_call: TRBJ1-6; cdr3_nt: TGTGCCAGCAGTTTATTCGGGGTGGAAAATTCACCCCTCCACTTT; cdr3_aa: CASSLFGVENSPLHF
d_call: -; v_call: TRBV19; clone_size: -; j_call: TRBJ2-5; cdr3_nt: TGTGCCACCGCCGCTAGCGTAGGGACCCAGTACTTC; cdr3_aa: CATAASVGTQYF
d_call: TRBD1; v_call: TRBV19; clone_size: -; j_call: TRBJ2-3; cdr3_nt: TGTGCCAGTAAGACAGGGGAGGTAACAGATACGCAGTATTTT; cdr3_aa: CASKTGEVTDTQYF
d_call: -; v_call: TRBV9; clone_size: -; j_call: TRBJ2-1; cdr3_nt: TGTGCCAGCAGCGCTAGCCAAGGAGGGGGTTTTCGGGACAATGAGCAGTTCTTC; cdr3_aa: CASSASQGGGFRDNEQFF
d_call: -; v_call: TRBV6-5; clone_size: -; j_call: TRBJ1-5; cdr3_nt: TGTGCCAGCAGTTACACCCCGGGACAGCCCCAGCATTTT; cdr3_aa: CASSYTPGQPQHF
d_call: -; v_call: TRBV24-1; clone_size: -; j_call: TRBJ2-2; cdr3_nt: TGTGCCACCAGTGATTCGACGAGTTCGAACACCGGGGAGCTGTTTTTT; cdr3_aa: CATSDSTSSNTGELFF
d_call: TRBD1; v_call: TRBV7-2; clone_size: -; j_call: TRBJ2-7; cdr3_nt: TGTGCCAGCAGCCCGTGGACAGGGGCCTACGAGCAGTACTTC; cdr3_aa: CASSPWTGAYEQYF
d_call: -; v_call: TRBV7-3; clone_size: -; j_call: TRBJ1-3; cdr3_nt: TGTGCCAGCAGCTTAGCGGGGTCCAACTCTGGAAACACCATATATTTT; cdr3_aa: CASSLAGSNSGNTIYF
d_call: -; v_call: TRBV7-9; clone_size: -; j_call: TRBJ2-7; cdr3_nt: TGTGCCAGCAGCTTGGGGACCTACGAGCAGTACTTC; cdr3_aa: CASSLGTYEQYF
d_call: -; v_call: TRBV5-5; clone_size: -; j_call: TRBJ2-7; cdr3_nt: TGTGCCAGCAGCCTCTACATTCAGTCCTACGAGCAGTACTTC; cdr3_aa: CASSLYIQSYEQYF
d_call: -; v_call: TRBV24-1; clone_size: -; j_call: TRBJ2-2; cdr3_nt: TGTGCCACCAGTTCCTCGGCGCAGACCGGGGAGCTGTTTTTT; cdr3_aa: CATSSSAQTGELFF
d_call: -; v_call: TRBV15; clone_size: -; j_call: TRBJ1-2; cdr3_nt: TGTGCCACCAGCAGAGATCTCAGGGCTGCGAACTATGGCTACACCTTC; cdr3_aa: CATSRDLRAANYGYTF
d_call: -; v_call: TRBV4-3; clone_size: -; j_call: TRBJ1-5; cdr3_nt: TGCGCCAGCAGCCAAGGGGTGGGGCAGGGCCTCAATCAGCCCCAGCATTTT; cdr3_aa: CASSQGVGQGLNQPQHF
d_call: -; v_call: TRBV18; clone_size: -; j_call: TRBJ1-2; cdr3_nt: TGTGCCAGCTCACCAAACACAGCTAACTATGGCTACACCTTC; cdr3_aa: CASSPNTANYGYTF
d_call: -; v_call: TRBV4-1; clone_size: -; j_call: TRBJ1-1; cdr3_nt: TGCGCCAGCAGCCAAGACCTTGCTGCCCAAGTGAACACTGAAGCTTTCTTT; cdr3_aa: CASSQDLAAQVNTEAFF
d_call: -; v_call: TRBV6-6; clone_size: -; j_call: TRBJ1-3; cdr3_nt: TGTGCCAGCAGTTACGAGCCGACCCAAGGAAACACCATATATTTT; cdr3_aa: CASSYEPTQGNTIYF
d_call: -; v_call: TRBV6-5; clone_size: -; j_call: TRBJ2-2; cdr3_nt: TGTGCCAGCAGTTACCCGAAGGGGGAGGGGCCCGCGGAGCTGTTTTTT; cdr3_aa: CASSYPKGEGPAELFF
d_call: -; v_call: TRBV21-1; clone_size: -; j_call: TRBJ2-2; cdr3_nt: TGTGCCAGCAGCAAAGTAGGGACAGGTTTCGCCGGGGAGCTGTTTTTT; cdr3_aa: CASSKVGTGFAGELFF
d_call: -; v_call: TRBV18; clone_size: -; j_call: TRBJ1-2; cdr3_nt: TGTGCCAGCTCACCGGAGGGGGTTGTTGGCTACACCTTC; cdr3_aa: CASSPEGVVGYTF
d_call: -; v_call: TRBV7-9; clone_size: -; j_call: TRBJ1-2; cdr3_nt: TGTGCCAGCAGCCCGGACAGCCTCTATGGCTACACCTTC; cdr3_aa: CASSPDSLYGYTF
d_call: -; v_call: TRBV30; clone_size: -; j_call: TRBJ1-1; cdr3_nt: TGTGCCTGGAGTGCGCCGCTGGGGCAGAGAAGTGAGAACACTGAAGCTTTCTTT; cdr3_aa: CAWSAPLGQRSENTEAFF
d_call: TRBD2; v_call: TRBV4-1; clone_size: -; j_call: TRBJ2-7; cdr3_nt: TGCGCCAGCAGCCAAGTAGCGGGAGCGGGGTACGAGCAGTACTTC; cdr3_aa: CASSQVAGAGYEQYF
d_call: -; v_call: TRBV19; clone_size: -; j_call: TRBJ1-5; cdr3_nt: TGTGCCAGTAGTATACAGGGGAGGAGGCTTGGCAATCAGCCCCAGCATTTT; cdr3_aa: CASSIQGRRLGNQPQHF
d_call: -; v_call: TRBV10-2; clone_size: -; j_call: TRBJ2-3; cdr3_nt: TGCGCCAGCAGCCTCGGACCAGATACGCAGTATTTT; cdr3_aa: CASSLGPDTQYF
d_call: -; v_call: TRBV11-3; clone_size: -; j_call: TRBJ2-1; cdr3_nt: TGTGCCAGCAGCTTAGATCTGACAGCGTACAATGAGCAGTTCTTC; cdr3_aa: CASSLDLTAYNEQFF